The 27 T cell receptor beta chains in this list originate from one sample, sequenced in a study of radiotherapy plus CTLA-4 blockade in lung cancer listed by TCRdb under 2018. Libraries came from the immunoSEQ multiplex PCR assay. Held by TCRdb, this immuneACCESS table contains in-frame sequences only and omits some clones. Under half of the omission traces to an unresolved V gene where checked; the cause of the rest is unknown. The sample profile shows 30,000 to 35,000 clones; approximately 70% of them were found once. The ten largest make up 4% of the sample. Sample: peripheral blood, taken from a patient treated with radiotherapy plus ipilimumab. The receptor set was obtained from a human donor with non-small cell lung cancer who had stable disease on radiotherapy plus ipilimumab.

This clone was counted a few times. The CDR3 loop reads CASSLRLPRGNNEQFF. CDR3 DNA: TGTGCCAGCAGCCTTAGGTTACCGCGGGGGAACAATGAGCAGTTCTTC. The chain joins TRBV7-2 to TRBJ2-1, with 7 bases that match TRBD2. The junction had 12 bases not matched to a gene; V was cut back by 5 bases and J by 5 bases. The CDR3 extends over 16 amino acids. Germline V gene sequence: CDR1 SGHTA, CDR2 FQGNSA.

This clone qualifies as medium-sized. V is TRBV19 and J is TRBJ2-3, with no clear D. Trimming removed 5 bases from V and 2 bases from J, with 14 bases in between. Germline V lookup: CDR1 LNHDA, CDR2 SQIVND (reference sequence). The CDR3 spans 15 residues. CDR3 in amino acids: CASSSGASYTDTQYF. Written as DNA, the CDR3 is TGTGCCAGTAGTTCTGGCGCGTCTTACACAGATACGCAGTATTTT. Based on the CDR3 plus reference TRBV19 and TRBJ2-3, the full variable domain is DGGITQSPKYLFRKEGQNVTLSCEQNLNHDAMYWYRQDPGQGLRLIYYSQIVNDFQKGDIAEGYSVSREKKESFPLTVTSAQKNPTAFYLCASSSGASYTDTQYFGPGTRLTVL.

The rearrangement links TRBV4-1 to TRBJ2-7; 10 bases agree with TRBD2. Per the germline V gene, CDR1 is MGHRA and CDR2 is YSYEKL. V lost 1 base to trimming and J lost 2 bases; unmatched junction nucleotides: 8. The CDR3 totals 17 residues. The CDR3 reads CASSQVRELAGTYEQYF. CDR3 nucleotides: TGCGCCAGCAGCCAAGTTCGGGAACTAGCGGGAACCTACGAGCAGTACTTC.

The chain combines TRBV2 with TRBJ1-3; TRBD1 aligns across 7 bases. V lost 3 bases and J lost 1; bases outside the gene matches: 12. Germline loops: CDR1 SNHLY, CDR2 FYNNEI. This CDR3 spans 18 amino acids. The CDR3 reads CASSDGAQGGQSGNTIYF. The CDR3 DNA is TGTGCCAGCAGTGATGGAGCACAAGGGGGCCAGTCTGGAAACACCATATATTTT.

DNA for the CDR3: TGTGCCAGCAGCTTAATCCTGACCGGAGCCAATGAGCAGTTCTTC. Amino acid sequence: CASSLILTGANEQFF. The chain uses TRBV13 and TRBJ2-1; D gene uncertain. CDR1 PRHDT and CDR2 FYEKMQ come from the germline V gene (reference sequence). This CDR3 is 15 amino acids long. V lost 2 bases to trimming and J lost 6 bases, with 14 bases between them.

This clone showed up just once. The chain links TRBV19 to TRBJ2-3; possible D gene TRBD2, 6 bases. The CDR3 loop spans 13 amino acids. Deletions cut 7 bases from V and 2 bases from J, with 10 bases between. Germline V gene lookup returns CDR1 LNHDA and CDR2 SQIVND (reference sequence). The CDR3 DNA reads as TGTGCCAGTAATGCGGGGACCACAGATACGCAGTATTTT. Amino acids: CASNAGTTDTQYF.

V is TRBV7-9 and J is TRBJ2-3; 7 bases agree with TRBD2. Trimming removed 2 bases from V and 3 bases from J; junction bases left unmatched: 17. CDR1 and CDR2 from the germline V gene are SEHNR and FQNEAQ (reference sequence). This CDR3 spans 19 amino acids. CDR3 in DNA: TGTGCCAGCAGCTTACGGGCGGGTTCGCGGGAGTTTAGGACAGATACGCAGTATTTT. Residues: CASSLRAGSREFRTDTQYF.

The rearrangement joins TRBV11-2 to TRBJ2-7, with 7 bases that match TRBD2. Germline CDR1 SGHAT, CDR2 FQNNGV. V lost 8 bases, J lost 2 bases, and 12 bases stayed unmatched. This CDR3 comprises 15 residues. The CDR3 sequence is CASQSGRGKAYEQYF. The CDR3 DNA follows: TGTGCCAGCCAAAGTGGGCGGGGGAAGGCCTACGAGCAGTACTTC.

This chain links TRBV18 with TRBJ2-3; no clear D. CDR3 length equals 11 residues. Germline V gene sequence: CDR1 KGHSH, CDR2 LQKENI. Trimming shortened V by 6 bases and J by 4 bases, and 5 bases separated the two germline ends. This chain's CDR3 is CASSPADTQYF. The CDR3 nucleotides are TGTGCCAGCTCCCCCGCAGATACGCAGTATTTT.

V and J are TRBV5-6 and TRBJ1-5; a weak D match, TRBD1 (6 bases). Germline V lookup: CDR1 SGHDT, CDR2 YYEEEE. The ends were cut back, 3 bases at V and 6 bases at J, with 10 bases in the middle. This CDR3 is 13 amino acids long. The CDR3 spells CASSSWGAQPQHF. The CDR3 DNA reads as TGTGCCAGCAGCTCATGGGGGGCTCAGCCCCAGCATTTT.

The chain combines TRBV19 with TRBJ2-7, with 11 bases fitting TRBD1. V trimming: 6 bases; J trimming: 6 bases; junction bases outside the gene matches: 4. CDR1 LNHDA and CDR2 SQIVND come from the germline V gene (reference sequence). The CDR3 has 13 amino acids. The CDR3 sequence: CASSGTGGGEQYF. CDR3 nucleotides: TGTGCCAGTAGCGGGACAGGGGGGGGCGAGCAGTACTTC.

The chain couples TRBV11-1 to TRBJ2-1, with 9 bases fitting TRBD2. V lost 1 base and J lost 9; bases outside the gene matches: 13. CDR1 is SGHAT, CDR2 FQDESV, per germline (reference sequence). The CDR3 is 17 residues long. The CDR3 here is CASSLGWGGRAEGEQFF. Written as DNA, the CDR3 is TGTGCCAGCAGCTTAGGATGGGGCGGGAGGGCCGAGGGTGAGCAGTTCTTC.

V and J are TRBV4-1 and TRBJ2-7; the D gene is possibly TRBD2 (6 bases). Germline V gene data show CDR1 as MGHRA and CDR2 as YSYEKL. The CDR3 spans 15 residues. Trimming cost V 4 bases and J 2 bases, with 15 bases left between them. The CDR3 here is CASSLTPGVPYEQYF. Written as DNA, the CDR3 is TGCGCCAGCAGCCTCACCCCGGGGGTTCCCTACGAGCAGTACTTC.

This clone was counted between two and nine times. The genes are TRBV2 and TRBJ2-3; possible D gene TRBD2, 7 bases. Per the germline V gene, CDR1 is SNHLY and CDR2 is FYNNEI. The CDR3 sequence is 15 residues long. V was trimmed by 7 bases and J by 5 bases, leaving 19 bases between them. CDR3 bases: TGTGCCAGCAACCTCCTAACAGGGACTATAGATACGCAGTATTTT. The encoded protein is CASNLLTGTIDTQYF.

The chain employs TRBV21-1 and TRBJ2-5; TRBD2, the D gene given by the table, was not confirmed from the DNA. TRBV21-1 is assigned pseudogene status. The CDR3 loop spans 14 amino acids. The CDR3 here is CASSKRTSQETQYF. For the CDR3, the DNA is TGTGCCAGCAGCAAAAGGACTAGCCAAGAGACCCAGTACTTC.

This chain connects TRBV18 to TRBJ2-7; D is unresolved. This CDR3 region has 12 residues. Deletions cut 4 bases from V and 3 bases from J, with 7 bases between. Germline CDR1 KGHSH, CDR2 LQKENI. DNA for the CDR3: TGTGCCAGCTCACTCCTTTTCTACGAGCAGTACTTC. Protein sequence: CASSLLFYEQYF.

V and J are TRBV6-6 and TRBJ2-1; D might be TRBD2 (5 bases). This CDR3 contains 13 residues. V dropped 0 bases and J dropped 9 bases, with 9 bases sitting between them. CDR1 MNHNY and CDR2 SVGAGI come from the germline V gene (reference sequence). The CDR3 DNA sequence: TGTGCCAGCAGTTACTCGTCTAGCCGTGAGCAGTTCTTC. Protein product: CASSYSSSREQFF.

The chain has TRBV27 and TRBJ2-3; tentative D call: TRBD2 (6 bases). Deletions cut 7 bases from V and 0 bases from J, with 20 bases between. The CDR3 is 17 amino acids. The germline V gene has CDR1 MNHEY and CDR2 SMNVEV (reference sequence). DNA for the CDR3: TGTGCCAGCACTCCCCGTATCGGTAGCGGAAGCACAGATACGCAGTATTTT. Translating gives CASTPRIGSGSTDTQYF.

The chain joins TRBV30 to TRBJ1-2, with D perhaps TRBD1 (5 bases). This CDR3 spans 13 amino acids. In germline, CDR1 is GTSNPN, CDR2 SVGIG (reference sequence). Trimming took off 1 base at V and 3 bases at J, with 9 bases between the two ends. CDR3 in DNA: TGTGCCTGGAGTGGACAGCTGGACTATGGCTACACCTTC. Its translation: CAWSGQLDYGYTF.

CDR3 loop: CASRYRAANKNIQYF. In nucleotides, the CDR3 is TGTGCCAGCAGATACAGGGCCGCGAACAAAAACATTCAGTACTTC. This rearrangement joins TRBV28 to TRBJ2-4; a possible D gene is TRBD1 (6 bases). Per the germline V gene, CDR1 is MDHEN and CDR2 is SYDVKM. CDR3 length: 15 amino acids. Trimming took off 6 bases at V and 3 bases at J, with 15 bases between the two ends.

This CDR3 is CASSSSGTGKFFAGYTF. For the CDR3, the DNA is TGCGCCAGCAGCTCCTCCGGGACAGGGAAGTTTTTTGCTGGCTACACCTTC. The chain couples TRBV5-1 to TRBJ1-2, with 9 positions matching TRBD1. This CDR3 is built from 17 residues. The germline CDR1 and CDR2 sequences are SGHRS and YFSETQ. The V segment lost 3 bases and the J segment 7 bases; nucleotides outside the gene matches: 16.

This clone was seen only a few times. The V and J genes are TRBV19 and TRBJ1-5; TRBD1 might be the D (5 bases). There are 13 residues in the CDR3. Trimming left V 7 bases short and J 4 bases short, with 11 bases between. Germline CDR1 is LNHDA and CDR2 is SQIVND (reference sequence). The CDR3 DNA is TGTGCCAGTACCCAGGGCTTTAATCAGCCCCAGCATTTT. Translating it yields CASTQGFNQPQHF.

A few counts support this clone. In DNA, the CDR3 is TGTGCCAGCAGCCAACAGAGGGACACCGGGGAGCTGTTTTTT. This encodes CASSQQRDTGELFF. This chain links TRBV6-1 with TRBJ2-2; possible D gene TRBD2, 5 bases. The germline V and J ends were trimmed by 6 bases and 3 bases, with 11 bases remaining between them. CDR3 length: 14 residues. In germline, CDR1 is MNHNS, CDR2 SASEGT.

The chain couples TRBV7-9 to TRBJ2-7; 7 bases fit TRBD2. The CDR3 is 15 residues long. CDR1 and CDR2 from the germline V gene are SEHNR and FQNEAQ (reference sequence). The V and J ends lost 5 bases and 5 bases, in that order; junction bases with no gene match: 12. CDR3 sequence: CASSLSGEGSHEQYF. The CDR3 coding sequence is TGTGCCAGCAGCCTATCCGGGGAGGGGAGCCACGAGCAGTACTTC.

The CDR3 is CASSLGQPGVLNEQYF. CDR3 nucleotides: TGCGCCAGCAGCTTGGGTCAGCCAGGGGTCCTTAACGAGCAGTACTTC. V is TRBV5-1 and J is TRBJ2-7; D possibly corresponds to TRBD1 (6 bases). This CDR3 comprises 16 residues. Germline V gene lookup returns CDR1 SGHRS and CDR2 YFSETQ. V lost 0 bases, J lost 5 bases, and 18 bases lay in between.

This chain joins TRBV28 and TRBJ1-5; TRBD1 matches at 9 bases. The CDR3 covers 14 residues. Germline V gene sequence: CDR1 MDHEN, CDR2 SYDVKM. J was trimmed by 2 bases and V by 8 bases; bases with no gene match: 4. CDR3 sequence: CASETGGGNQPQHF. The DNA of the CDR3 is TGTGCCAGCGAGACAGGGGGTGGCAATCAGCCCCAGCATTTT.

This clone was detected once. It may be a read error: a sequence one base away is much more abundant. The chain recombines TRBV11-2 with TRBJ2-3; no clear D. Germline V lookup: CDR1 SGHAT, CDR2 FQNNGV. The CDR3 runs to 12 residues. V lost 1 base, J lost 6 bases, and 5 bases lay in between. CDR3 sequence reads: CASSLGADTQYF. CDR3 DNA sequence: TGTGCCAGCAGCTTAGGAGCGGATACGCAGTATTTT.